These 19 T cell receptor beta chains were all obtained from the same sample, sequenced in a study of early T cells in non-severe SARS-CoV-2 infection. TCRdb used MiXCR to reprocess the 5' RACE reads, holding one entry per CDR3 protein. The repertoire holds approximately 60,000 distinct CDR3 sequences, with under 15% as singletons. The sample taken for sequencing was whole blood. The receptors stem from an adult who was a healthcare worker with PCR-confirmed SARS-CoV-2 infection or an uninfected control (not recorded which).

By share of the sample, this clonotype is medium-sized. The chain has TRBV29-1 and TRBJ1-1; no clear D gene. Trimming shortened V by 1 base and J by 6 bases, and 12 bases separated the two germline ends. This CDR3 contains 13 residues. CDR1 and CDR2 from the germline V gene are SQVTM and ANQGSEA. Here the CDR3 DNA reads TGCAGCGTTGAAGTGTCGGGTTACGCTGAAGCTTTCTTT. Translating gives CSVEVSGYAEAFF.

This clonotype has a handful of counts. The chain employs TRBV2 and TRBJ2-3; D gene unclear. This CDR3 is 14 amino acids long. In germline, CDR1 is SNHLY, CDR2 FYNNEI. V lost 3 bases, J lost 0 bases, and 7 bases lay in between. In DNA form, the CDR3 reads TGTGCCAGCAGTGAGGTGACAAGCACAGATACGCAGTATTTT. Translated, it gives CASSEVTSTDTQYF.

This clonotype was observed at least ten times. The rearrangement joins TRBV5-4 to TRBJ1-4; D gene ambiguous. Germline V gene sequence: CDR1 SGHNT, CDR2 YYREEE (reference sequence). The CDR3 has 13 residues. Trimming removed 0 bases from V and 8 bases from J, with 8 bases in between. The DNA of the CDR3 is TGTGCCAGCAGCTTGGAACTTGGCGAAAAACTGTTTTTT. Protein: CASSLELGEKLFF.

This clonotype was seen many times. In nucleotides, the CDR3 is TGTGCCAGCAGCTCACCTGGGGGGGCAGCCAAAAACATTCAGTACTTC. It translates to CASSSPGGAAKNIQYF. The rearrangement joins TRBV13 to TRBJ2-4; possible D gene TRBD2, 7 bases. The CDR3 is 16 residues long. Trimming cost V 4 bases and J 0 bases, with 13 bases left between them. Germline assignment: CDR1 PRHDT and CDR2 FYEKMQ (reference sequence).

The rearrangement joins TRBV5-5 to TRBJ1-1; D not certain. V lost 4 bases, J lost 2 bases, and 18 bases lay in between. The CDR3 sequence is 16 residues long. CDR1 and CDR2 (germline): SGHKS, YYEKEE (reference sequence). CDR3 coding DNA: TGTGCCAGCAGCCCTAACAGTCTTCCCCCTAACACTGAAGCTTTCTTT. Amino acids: CASSPNSLPPNTEAFF.

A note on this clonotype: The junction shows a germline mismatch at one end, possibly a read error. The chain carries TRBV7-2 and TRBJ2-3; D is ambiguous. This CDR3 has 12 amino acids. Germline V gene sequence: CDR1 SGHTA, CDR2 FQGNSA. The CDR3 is CASRLDSDTQYF. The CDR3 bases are TGTGCCAGCAGATTAGATTCAGATACGCAGTATTTT. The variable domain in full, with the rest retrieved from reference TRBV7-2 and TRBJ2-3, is GAGVSQSPSNKVTEKGKDVELRCDPISGHTALYWYRQSLGQGLEFLIYFQGNSAPDKSGLPSDRFSAERTGGSVSTLTIQRTQQEDSAVYLCASRLDSDTQYFGPGTRLTVL.

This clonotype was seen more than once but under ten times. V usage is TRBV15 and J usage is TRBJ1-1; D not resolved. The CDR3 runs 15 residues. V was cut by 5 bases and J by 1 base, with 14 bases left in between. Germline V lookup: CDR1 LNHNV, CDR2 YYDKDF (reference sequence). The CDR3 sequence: CATSFPRGANTEAFF. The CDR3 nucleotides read TGTGCCACCAGCTTCCCTCGGGGAGCGAACACTGAAGCTTTCTTT.

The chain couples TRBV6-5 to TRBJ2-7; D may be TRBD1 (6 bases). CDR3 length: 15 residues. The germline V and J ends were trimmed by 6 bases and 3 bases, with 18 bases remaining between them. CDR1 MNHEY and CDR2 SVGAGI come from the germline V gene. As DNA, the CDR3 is TGTGCCAGCAGCCCTACCGGGACAACGAGCTACGAGCAGTACTTC. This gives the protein CASSPTGTTSYEQYF.

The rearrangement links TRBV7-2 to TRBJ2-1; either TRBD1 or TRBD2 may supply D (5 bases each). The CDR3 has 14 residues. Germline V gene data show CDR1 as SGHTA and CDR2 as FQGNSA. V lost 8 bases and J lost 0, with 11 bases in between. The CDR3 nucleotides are TGTGCCAGCGTGTTGGGGGACTCCTACAATGAGCAGTTCTTC. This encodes CASVLGDSYNEQFF.

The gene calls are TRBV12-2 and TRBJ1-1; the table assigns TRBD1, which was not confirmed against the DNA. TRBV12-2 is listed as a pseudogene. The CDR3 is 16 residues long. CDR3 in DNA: TGTGCATGTCGCTTTACGGCCGGGACAGTGAACACTGAAGCTTTCTTT. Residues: CACRFTAGTVNTEAFF.

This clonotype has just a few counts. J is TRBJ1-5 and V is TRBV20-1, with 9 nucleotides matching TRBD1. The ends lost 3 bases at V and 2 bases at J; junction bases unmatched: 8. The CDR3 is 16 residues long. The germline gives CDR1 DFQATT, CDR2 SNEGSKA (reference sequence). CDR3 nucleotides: TGCAGTGCTAGCTTCTTCGGGACAGGGCGCAATCAGCCCCAGCATTTT. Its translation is CSASFFGTGRNQPQHF.

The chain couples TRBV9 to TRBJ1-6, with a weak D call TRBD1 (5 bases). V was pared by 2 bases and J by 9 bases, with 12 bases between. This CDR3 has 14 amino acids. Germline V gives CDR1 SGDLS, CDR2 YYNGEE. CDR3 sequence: CASSVGAPGSPLHF. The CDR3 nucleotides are TGTGCCAGCAGCGTCGGGGCACCTGGTTCACCCCTCCACTTT.

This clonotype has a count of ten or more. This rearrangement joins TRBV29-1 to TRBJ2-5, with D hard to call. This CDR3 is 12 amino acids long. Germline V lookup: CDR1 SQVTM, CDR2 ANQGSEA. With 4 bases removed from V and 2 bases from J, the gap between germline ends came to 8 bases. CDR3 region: CSVGVLQETQYF. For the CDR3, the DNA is TGCAGCGTTGGGGTGCTACAAGAGACCCAGTACTTC.

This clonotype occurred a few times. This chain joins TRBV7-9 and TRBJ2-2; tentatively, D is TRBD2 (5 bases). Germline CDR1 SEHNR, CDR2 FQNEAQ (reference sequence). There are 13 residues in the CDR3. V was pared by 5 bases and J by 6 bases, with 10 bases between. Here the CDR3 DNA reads TGTGCCAGCAGCGTCGAAGCGGCCGGGGAGCTGTTTTTT. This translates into CASSVEAAGELFF.

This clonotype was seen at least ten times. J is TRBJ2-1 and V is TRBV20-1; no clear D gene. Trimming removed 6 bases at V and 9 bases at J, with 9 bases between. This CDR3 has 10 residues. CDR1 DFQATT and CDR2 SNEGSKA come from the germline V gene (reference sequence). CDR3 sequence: CSAKSSEQFF. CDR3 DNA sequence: TGCAGTGCCAAATCCAGTGAGCAGTTCTTC.

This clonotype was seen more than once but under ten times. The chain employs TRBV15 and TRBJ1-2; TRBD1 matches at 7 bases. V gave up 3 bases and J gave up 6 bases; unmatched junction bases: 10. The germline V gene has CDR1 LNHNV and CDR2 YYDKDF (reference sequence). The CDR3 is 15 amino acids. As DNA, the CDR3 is TGTGCCACCAGCAGGACAGGGCTATTACCCGATGGCTACACCTTC. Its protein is CATSRTGLLPDGYTF.

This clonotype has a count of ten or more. CDR3 DNA sequence: TGTGCCAGCAGCTTCGACCCGGGACGTCCCTACGAGCAGTACTTC. Translated: CASSFDPGRPYEQYF. The V call is TRBV11-2, the J call TRBJ2-7; perhaps D is TRBD1 or TRBD2 (5 bases each). Trimming stripped 3 bases from V and 2 bases from J, with 14 bases between. CDR3 length: 15 residues. The germline V gene encodes CDR1 SGHAT and CDR2 FQNNGV.

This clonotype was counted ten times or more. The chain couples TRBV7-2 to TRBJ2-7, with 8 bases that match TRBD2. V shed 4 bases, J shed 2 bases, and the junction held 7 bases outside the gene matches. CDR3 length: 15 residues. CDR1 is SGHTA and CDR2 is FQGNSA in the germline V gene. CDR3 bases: TGTGCCAGCAGCTGGGGCGGGGGGCCCCCCTACGAGCAGTACTTC. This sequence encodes CASSWGGGPPYEQYF.

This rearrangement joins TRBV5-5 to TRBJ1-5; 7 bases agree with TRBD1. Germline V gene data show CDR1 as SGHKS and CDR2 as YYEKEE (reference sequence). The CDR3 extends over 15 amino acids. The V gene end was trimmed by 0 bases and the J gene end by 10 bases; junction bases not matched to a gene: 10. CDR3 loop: CASSLDSDRARPQHF. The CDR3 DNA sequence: TGTGCCAGCAGCTTGGATTCAGACAGGGCGCGACCCCAGCATTTT.